This T cell receptor beta chain was retrieved from a study of T-cell memory formation after mild COVID-19. Study-level information: Each donor largely had its own TCR clusters. Study results and caveats: Clones which contracted sat mainly in CM and EM if CD4+, and in EMRA if CD8+. A second wave expanding day 15 to 37 was CD4+-biased; contracting clones were balanced.

TCR alpha and TCR beta cDNA libraries with sample barcodes and UMIs came from 5'RACE using constant-segment primers. Via MiXCR, TCRdb re-called the 5' RACE reads, giving one row per CDR3 protein. The table records just over 50,000 distinct CDR3 sequences, over 8.5% of them present only once. There are a few counts of this clonotype. As yet, its antigen is unknown. The TCR originated in an adult woman who had mild COVID-19 (a few samples of this study predate the infection). Cell type and time point are not known. The sample taken for sequencing was PBMCs or a T cell subset sorted from them (not recorded which).

The CDR3 coding sequence is TGTGCCAGCAGTCCCACTAGCGGGGGGGCCGGTGAGCAGTTCTTC. It encodes CASSPTSGGAGEQFF. The rearrangement joins TRBV6-5 to TRBJ2-1, with TRBD2 identical over 13 bases. V shed 5 bases and J 9 bases; nucleotides not matched to a gene: 7. This CDR3 spans 15 amino acids. The V gene's germline CDR1 is MNHEY and CDR2 SVGAGI.